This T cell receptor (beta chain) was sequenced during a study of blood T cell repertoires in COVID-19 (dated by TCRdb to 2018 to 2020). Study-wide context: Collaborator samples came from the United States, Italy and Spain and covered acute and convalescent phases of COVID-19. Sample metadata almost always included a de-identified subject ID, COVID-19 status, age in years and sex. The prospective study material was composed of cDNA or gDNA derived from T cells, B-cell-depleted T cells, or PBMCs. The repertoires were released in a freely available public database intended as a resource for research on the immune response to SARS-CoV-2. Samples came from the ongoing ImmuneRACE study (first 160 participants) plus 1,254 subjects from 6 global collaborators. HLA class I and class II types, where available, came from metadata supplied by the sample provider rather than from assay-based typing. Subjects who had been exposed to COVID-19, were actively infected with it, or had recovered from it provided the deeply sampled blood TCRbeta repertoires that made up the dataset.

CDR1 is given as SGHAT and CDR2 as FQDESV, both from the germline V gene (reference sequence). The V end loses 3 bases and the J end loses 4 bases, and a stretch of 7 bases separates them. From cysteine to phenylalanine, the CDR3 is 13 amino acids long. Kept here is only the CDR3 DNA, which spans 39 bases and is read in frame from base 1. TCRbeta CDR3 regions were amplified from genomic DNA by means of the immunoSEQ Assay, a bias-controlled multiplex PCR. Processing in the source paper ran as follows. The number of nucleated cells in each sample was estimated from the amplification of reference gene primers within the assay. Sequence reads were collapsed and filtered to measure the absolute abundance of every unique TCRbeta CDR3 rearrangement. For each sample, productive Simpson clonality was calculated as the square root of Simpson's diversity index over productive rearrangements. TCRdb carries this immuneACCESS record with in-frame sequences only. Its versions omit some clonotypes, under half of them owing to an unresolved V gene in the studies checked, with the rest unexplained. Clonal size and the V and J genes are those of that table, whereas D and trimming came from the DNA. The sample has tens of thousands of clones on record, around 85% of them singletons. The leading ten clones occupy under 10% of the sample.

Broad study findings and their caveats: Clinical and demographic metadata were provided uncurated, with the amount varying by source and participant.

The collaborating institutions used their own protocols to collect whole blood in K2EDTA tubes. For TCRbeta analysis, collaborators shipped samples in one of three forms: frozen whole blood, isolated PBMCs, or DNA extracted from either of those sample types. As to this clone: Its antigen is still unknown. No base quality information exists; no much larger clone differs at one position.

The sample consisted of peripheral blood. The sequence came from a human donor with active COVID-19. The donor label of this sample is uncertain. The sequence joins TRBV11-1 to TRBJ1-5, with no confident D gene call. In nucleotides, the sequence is TGTGCCAGCAGCTTTGAGGAGAATCAGCCCCAGCATTTT. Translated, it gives CASSFEENQPQHF.